Listed below are T cell receptor beta chains from one sample, sequenced in a study of cytomegalovirus exposure and HLA in healthy donors. Some clones are missing from TCRdb's copy, which holds only in-frame ones; the method was immunoSEQ multiplex PCR. The table shows 160,000 or so clones, with approximately 76% occurring only once. Sequencing was performed on PBMCs. These receptors all stem from a man aged 55 to 70 in good health and CMV-seronegative. Each CDR3 is given with its conserved first and last residue. The D gene is left open where the match is weak. Where a row states a size, it is once, few, many or the class of an expanded clone; other rows omit it.

v_gene: TRBV7-2
abundance: few
d_gene: TRBD2
j_gene: TRBJ2-1
CDR3nt: TGTGCCAGCAGCTTAGCTACTAGCGGCTACAATGAGCAGTTCTTC
CDR3aa: CASSLATSGYNEQFF

v_gene: TRBV19
abundance: .
d_gene: .
j_gene: TRBJ1-5
CDR3nt: TGTGCCAGTAGTATTTTTGAGGGGGACCCAGGAGGTCAGCCCCAGCATTTT
CDR3aa: CASSIFEGDPGGQPQHF

v_gene: TRBV7-9
abundance: .
d_gene: .
j_gene: TRBJ2-3
CDR3nt: TGTGCCAGCAGCTTAGCGGAAGCGGGAGATACGCAGTATTTT
CDR3aa: CASSLAEAGDTQYF

v_gene: TRBV5-4
abundance: once
d_gene: .
j_gene: TRBJ2-1
CDR3nt: TGTGCCAGCAGCAGAAGCTCCCTCGGGGATAATGAGCAGTTCTTC
CDR3aa: CASSRSSLGDNEQFF

v_gene: TRBV7-2
abundance: .
d_gene: TRBD1
j_gene: TRBJ1-5
CDR3nt: TGTGCCAGCAGCTTATACAGGGGGAGCAATCAGCCCCAGCATTTT
CDR3aa: CASSLYRGSNQPQHF

v_gene: TRBV30
abundance: .
d_gene: TRBD1
j_gene: TRBJ1-1
CDR3nt: TGTGCCTGGAGGAGGGGGACAGGGGGCTGGACTGAAGCTTTCTTT
CDR3aa: CAWRRGTGGWTEAFF

v_gene: TRBV5-1
abundance: .
d_gene: TRBD1
j_gene: TRBJ2-3
CDR3nt: TGCGCCAGCAGTTACTACCCCCGGGACAGGGGCACAGATACGCAGTATTTT
CDR3aa: CASSYYPRDRGTDTQYF

v_gene: TRBV14
abundance: once
d_gene: .
j_gene: TRBJ1-3
CDR3nt: TGTGCCAGCAGCCCCCTCTCTGGAAACACCATATATTTT
CDR3aa: CASSPLSGNTIYF

v_gene: TRBV6-1
abundance: .
d_gene: .
j_gene: TRBJ1-6
CDR3nt: TGTGCCAGCAGTGACGGGGGCTATAATTCACCCCTCCACTTT
CDR3aa: CASSDGGYNSPLHF

v_gene: TRBV28
abundance: few
d_gene: .
j_gene: TRBJ1-4
CDR3nt: TGTGCCAGCAGCGAACAGGGTGTTCGTGAAAAACTGTTTTTT
CDR3aa: CASSEQGVREKLFF

v_gene: TRBV6-1
abundance: .
d_gene: TRBD1
j_gene: TRBJ2-3
CDR3nt: TGTGCCAGCAGTAACAACAGGGGCGGCACAGATACGCAGTATTTT
CDR3aa: CASSNNRGGTDTQYF

v_gene: TRBV27
abundance: .
d_gene: .
j_gene: TRBJ1-3
CDR3nt: TGTGCCAGCAGTTCAGCTCTGGGGGCCTCTGGAAACACCATATATTTT
CDR3aa: CASSSALGASGNTIYF

v_gene: TRBV4-1
abundance: .
d_gene: TRBD1
j_gene: TRBJ1-5
CDR3nt: TGCGCCAGCAGCCCGGGACAGGTACTTAATCAGCCCCAGCATTTT
CDR3aa: CASSPGQVLNQPQHF

v_gene: TRBV5-5
abundance: once
d_gene: .
j_gene: TRBJ1-1
CDR3nt: TGTGCCAGCACCCAGGGTGCTGAAGCTTTCTTT
CDR3aa: CASTQGAEAFF

v_gene: TRBV19
abundance: .
d_gene: TRBD1
j_gene: TRBJ2-5
CDR3nt: TGTGCCAGTAGTCCGCGGGGGACAGGGGGCCAAGAGACCCAGTACTTC
CDR3aa: CASSPRGTGGQETQYF

v_gene: TRBV28
abundance: .
d_gene: TRBD1
j_gene: TRBJ2-7
CDR3nt: TGTGCCAGCAGTCTAGGACAGGGGGCCTACGAGCAGTACTTC
CDR3aa: CASSLGQGAYEQYF

v_gene: TRBV4-3
abundance: .
d_gene: TRBD1
j_gene: TRBJ2-2
CDR3nt: TGCGCCAGCAGCCAAGATCATGAGACAGGGGCGTTCACCGGGGAGCTGTTTTTT
CDR3aa: CASSQDHETGAFTGELFF

v_gene: TRBV15
abundance: .
d_gene: .
j_gene: TRBJ2-7
CDR3nt: TGTGCCACCAGCAGGGGCTACTACGAGCAGTACTTC
CDR3aa: CATSRGYYEQYF

v_gene: TRBV1
abundance: .
d_gene: .
j_gene: TRBJ2-6
CDR3nt: TGCACCAGCAGCCAAGATCCCCTAGCGGAAAGCTCTGGGGCCAACGTCCTGACTTTC
CDR3aa: CTSSQDPLAESSGANVLTF

v_gene: TRBV7-2
abundance: .
d_gene: TRBD2
j_gene: TRBJ2-7
CDR3nt: TGTGCCAGCAGCTTCCCTGGGCGGGGGGGTTACGAGCAGTACTTC
CDR3aa: CASSFPGRGGYEQYF

v_gene: TRBV7-9
abundance: few
d_gene: .
j_gene: TRBJ2-1
CDR3nt: TGTGCCAGCAGCCCGAGAAACGACAATGAGCAGTTCTTC
CDR3aa: CASSPRNDNEQFF

v_gene: TRBV30
abundance: .
d_gene: .
j_gene: TRBJ2-7
CDR3nt: TGTGCCTGGAGTCCACAGCCCTACGAGCAGTACTTC
CDR3aa: CAWSPQPYEQYF

v_gene: TRBV6-5
abundance: .
d_gene: TRBD1
j_gene: TRBJ1-2
CDR3nt: TGTGCCAGCAGTTACGACAGGGTTCTAAACTATGGCTACACCTTC
CDR3aa: CASSYDRVLNYGYTF

v_gene: TRBV4-3
abundance: .
d_gene: TRBD1
j_gene: TRBJ1-1
CDR3nt: TGCGCCAGCAGCTCGGGACAGATGAACACTGAAGCTTTCTTT
CDR3aa: CASSSGQMNTEAFF

v_gene: TRBV7-3
abundance: few
d_gene: .
j_gene: TRBJ2-5
CDR3nt: TGTGCCAGCAGCTTAATACTGGGAGAGGAGACCCAGTACTTC
CDR3aa: CASSLILGEETQYF

v_gene: TRBV5-6
abundance: .
d_gene: .
j_gene: TRBJ2-3
CDR3nt: TGTGCCAGCAGCAGCCGAAGACTAGCAGATACGCAGTATTTT
CDR3aa: CASSSRRLADTQYF

v_gene: TRBV4-2
abundance: .
d_gene: TRBD2
j_gene: TRBJ2-3
CDR3nt: TGTGCCAGCAGCCAAGAAATCTCGGCGGGGGGCACAGATACGCAGTATTTT
CDR3aa: CASSQEISAGGTDTQYF

v_gene: TRBV6-1
abundance: .
d_gene: TRBD1
j_gene: TRBJ2-7
CDR3nt: TGTGCCAGCAGTGTTACCGGGACAGGGTCCCCCTACGAGCAGTACTTC
CDR3aa: CASSVTGTGSPYEQYF

v_gene: TRBV15
abundance: .
d_gene: TRBD2
j_gene: TRBJ2-1
CDR3nt: TGTGCCACCAGTAGCACGGGGGCTAGCGGGGACTTCTACAATGAGCAGTTCTTC
CDR3aa: CATSSTGASGDFYNEQFF

v_gene: TRBV11-1
abundance: few
d_gene: TRBD1
j_gene: TRBJ2-7
CDR3nt: TGTGCCAGCAGCCGCGCTCAGGACAGGCACGAGCAGTACTTC
CDR3aa: CASSRAQDRHEQYF

v_gene: TRBV6-5
abundance: .
d_gene: .
j_gene: TRBJ1-2
CDR3nt: TGTGCCAGCAGTTCCCCTGATGCCGGGCGACGGGGTGGCTACACCTTC
CDR3aa: CASSSPDAGRRGGYTF

v_gene: TRBV7-7
abundance: .
d_gene: .
j_gene: TRBJ2-1
CDR3nt: TGTGCCAGCAGCCGCGGGGTTTCACCGGATGAGCAGTTCTTC
CDR3aa: CASSRGVSPDEQFF